This T cell receptor beta chain comes out of a study of shared clonotypes between healthy human individuals. A note on this clone: Its antigen is currently unknown.

Trimming cost V 2 bases and J 7 bases; bases outside gene matches: 8. The CDR3 runs to 15 residues. CDR1 is KGHSH, CDR2 LQKENI, per germline. The repertoire was sequenced with immunoSEQ multiplex PCR; TCRdb's copy has only in-frame clones and lacks some. The table shows over a million clones, with about 76% occurring only once. Whole-study results and caveats: What rarefaction showed was incomplete sorted-subset sequencing despite large depth. Naive subsets tended to show greater estimated richness than memory subsets.

Study donors comprised healthy, HIV-negative adults devoid of recent acute infection or vaccination. The donors, all of them Caucasian adults, lived in Nashville, Tennessee. The V and J genes are TRBV18 and TRBJ1-1, with 9 bases matching TRBD1. Sequencing used memory CD4+ T cells sorted from blood. The subset: CD45RA-negative fraction. The receptor comes from a man aged 18 to 30 in good health. The DNA for the CDR3 is TGTGCCAGCTCACCAGTGACAGGGGGGTCTAGTGAAGCTTTCTTT. It yields the protein CASSPVTGGSSEAFF.